This T cell receptor (beta chain) was recovered during a study of T cell responses to AZD1222 COVID-19 vaccine. Study outcomes and limitations: Compared with day 0, the breadth and depth of the Spike-specific TCR repertoire rose significantly after two doses of AZD1222.

Timing groups of about 4 and about 12 weeks for second doses were pooled. TCRdb's copy holds only in-frame clones and misses some; the assay was immunoSEQ multiplex PCR. The table shows more than 150,000 clones, with around 89% occurring only once. The CDR3 is 15 amino acids. Points on this clone: What it binds is not known.

This specimen consisted of peripheral blood, obtained 28 days after the second AZD1222 dose. This receptor was identified in an adult who received the AZD1222 COVID-19 vaccine. V and J are TRBV12-1 and TRBJ2-1; the table's D call, TRBD2, was not checked against the DNA. TRBV12-1 is a pseudogene locus. CDR3: CASRRTSGSYNEQFF. The CDR3 bases are TGTGCCAGCAGACGGACTAGCGGGAGCTACAATGAGCAGTTCTTC.